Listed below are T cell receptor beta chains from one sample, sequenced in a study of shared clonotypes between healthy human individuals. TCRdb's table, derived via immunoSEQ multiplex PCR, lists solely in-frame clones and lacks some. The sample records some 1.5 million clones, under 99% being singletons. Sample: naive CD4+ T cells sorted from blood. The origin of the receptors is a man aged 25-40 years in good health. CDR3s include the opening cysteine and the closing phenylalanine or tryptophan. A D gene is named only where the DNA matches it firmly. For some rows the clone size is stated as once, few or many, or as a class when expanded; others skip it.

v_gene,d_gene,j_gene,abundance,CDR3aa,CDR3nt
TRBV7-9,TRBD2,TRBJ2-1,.,CASSLGSSGSNEQFF,TGTGCCAGCAGCTTAGGATCTAGCGGCAGTAATGAGCAGTTCTTC
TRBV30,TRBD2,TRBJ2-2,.,CAWGALQGLDGAGELFF,TGTGCCTGGGGGGCCCTACAAGGACTAGACGGCGCCGGGGAGCTGTTTTTT
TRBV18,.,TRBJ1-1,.,CASSPVRHTEAFF,TGTGCCAGCTCTCCCGTGAGGCACACTGAAGCTTTCTTT
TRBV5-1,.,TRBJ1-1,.,CASSLTASNTEAFF,TGCGCCAGCAGCTTGACAGCTTCGAACACTGAAGCTTTCTTT
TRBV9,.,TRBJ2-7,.,CASSVGGTSDEQYF,TGTGCCAGCAGCGTAGGAGGGACATCTGACGAGCAGTACTTC
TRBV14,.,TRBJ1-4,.,CASSQGPIEKLFF,TGTGCCAGCAGCCAAGGTCCGATTGAGAAACTGTTTTTT
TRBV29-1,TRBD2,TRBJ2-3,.,CSVGGLADNTQYF,TGCAGCGTTGGAGGGCTAGCGGATAATACGCAGTATTTT
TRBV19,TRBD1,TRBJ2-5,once,CASSVVRGQETQYF,TGTGCCAGTAGTGTCGTCAGGGGGCAAGAGACCCAGTACTTC
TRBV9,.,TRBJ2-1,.,CASSVAGIGYNEQFF,TGTGCCAGCAGCGTGGCGGGGATAGGATACAATGAGCAGTTCTTC
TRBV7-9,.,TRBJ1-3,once,CASSSGGNTIYF,TGTGCCAGCAGCTCGGGGGGAAACACCATATATTTT
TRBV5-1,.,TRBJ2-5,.,CASSPVEGGQETQYF,TGCGCCAGCAGCCCGGTCGAGGGGGGTCAAGAGACCCAGTACTTC
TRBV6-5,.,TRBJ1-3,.,CASSYLDRTGNTIYF,TGTGCCAGCAGTTACTTAGACAGGACTGGAAACACCATATATTTT
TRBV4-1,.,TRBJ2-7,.,CASSQRLERTGEQYF,TGCGCCAGCAGCCAACGACTAGAAAGAACGGGCGAGCAGTACTTC
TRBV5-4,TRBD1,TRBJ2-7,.,CASSGGTDRYEQYF,TGTGCCAGCAGTGGTGGGACAGACCGTTACGAGCAGTACTTC
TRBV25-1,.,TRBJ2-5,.,CASSAYVGDQETQYF,TGTGCCAGCAGTGCTTACGTAGGGGACCAAGAGACCCAGTACTTC
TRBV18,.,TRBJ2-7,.,CASSPGTFKHYEQYF,TGTGCCAGCTCTCCGGGGACATTTAAACACTACGAGCAGTACTTC
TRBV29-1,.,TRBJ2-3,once,CSVENSGTDTQYF,TGCAGCGTGGAGAATAGCGGTACAGATACGCAGTATTTT
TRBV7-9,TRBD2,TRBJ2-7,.,CASSLGGTSGSEQYF,TGTGCCAGCAGCTTAGGGGGGACTAGCGGGAGCGAGCAGTACTTC
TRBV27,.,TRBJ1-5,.,CASSSVPGGTRQPQHF,TGTGCCAGCAGTTCCGTACCGGGGGGGACCCGTCAGCCCCAGCATTTT
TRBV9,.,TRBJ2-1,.,CASSVVSGVSYNEQFF,TGTGCCAGCAGCGTAGTTTCGGGGGTTTCCTACAATGAGCAGTTCTTC
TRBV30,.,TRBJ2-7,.,CAWRGPDSDYEQYF,TGTGCCTGGAGGGGACCGGACTCAGACTACGAGCAGTACTTC
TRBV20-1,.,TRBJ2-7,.,CSAPARYEQYF,TGCAGTGCCCCCGCCCGCTACGAGCAGTACTTC
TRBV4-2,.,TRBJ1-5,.,CASSQGYRGNQPQHF,TGTGCCAGCAGCCAAGGATACAGGGGCAATCAGCCCCAGCATTTT
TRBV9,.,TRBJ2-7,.,CASSLPGSLLSF,TGTGCCAGCAGCCTCCCCGGGAGCCTGTTATCCTTC
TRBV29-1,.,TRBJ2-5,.,CSGSTGEETQYF,TGCAGCGGATCCACAGGAGAAGAGACCCAGTACTTC
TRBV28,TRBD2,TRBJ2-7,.,CASLGEGPYEQYF,TGTGCCAGTCTAGGGGAGGGCCCCTACGAGCAGTACTTC
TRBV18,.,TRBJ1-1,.,CASSPNWGEDTEAFF,TGTGCCAGCTCACCCAATTGGGGGGAAGACACTGAAGCTTTCTTT
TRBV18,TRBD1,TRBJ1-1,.,CASSPNQGGLAEAFF,TGTGCCAGCTCACCAAATCAGGGGGGTCTGGCTGAAGCTTTCTTT
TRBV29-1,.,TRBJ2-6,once,CSVRPYGANVLTF,TGCAGCGTCCGGCCGTACGGGGCCAACGTCCTGACTTTC
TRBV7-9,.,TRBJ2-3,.,CASSLGRGNTDTQYF,TGTGCCAGCAGCTTAGGGCGGGGAAACACAGATACGCAGTATTTT
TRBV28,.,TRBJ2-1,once,CASNRAPNEQFF,TGTGCCAGCAACCGAGCCCCCAATGAGCAGTTCTTC
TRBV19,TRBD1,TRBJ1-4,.,CASSVRQGLFEKLFF,TGTGCCAGTAGTGTCCGACAGGGGTTGTTTGAAAAACTGTTTTTT
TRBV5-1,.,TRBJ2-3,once,CASSLEGQRLSTDTQYF,TGCGCCAGCAGCTTGGAAGGACAGCGCCTAAGCACAGATACGCAGTATTTT
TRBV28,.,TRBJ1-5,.,CASRGGDQPQHF,TGTGCCAGCAGGGGGGGGGATCAGCCCCAGCATTTT
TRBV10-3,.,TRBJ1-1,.,CAISGGRMNTEAFF,TGTGCCATCAGTGGCGGGCGGATGAACACTGAAGCTTTCTTT
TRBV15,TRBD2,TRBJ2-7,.,CATSRDWEGSYEQYF,TGTGCCACCAGCAGAGATTGGGAGGGGTCCTACGAGCAGTACTTC
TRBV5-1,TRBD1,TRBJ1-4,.,CASSPGGAGEKLFF,TGCGCCAGCAGCCCAGGGGGCGCTGGGGAAAAACTGTTTTTT
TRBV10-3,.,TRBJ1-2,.,CAISGQRVYGYTF,TGTGCCATCAGCGGACAAAGGGTGTATGGCTACACCTTC
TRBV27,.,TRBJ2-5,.,CASSTTGGWGTQYF,TGTGCCAGCAGTACCACGGGCGGATGGGGGACCCAGTACTTC
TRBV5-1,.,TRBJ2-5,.,CASSPGATGQETQYF,TGCGCCAGCAGCCCCGGTGCGACAGGTCAAGAGACCCAGTACTTC
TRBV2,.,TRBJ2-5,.,CASSGQLGPEETQYF,TGTGCCAGCAGTGGCCAGTTAGGGCCAGAGGAGACCCAGTACTTC
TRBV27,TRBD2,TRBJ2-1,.,CASSFGGLAGVEQFF,TGTGCCAGCTCATTCGGGGGACTAGCGGGAGTTGAGCAGTTCTTC
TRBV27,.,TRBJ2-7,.,CASSSQGPYEQYF,TGTGCCAGCAGTTCCCAGGGTCCCTACGAGCAGTACTTC
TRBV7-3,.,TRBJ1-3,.,CASSLIYVIRLYGNTIYF,TGTGCCAGCAGCTTAATTTACGTGATCCGGCTTTATGGAAACACCATATATTTT
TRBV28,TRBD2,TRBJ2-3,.,CASRGTSGSQVTQYF,TGTGCCAGCAGGGGGACTAGCGGGAGTCAGGTTACGCAGTATTTT
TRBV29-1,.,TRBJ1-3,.,CSVEGGNTIYF,TGCAGCGTCGAGGGGGGAAACACCATATATTTT
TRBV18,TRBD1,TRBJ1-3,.,CASSRRQGFGNTIYF,TGTGCCAGCTCACGTAGACAGGGATTCGGAAACACCATATATTTT
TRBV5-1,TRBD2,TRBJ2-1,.,CASSFRTSANEQFF,TGCGCCAGCAGCTTTAGGACTAGCGCCAATGAGCAGTTCTTC
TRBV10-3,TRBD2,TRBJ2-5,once,CATVSSGPQETQYF,TGTGCCACCGTTTCTAGCGGGCCGCAAGAGACCCAGTACTTC
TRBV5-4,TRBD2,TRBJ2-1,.,CASRPKLAGGPDEQFF,TGTGCCAGCAGACCAAAACTAGCGGGAGGGCCAGATGAGCAGTTCTTC